These T cell receptor beta chains were read from a single sample in a study of regulatory T cells in long-lasting Graves disease. One entry per CDR3 protein, called by TCRdb with MiXCR from the multiplex PCR reads. The sample shows about 210,000 distinct CDR3 sequences, around a fifth of them seen only once. The same sample was also studied in work on T cells in Graves' hyperthyroidism and ophthalmopathy.

The sequencing here drew on peripheral blood mononuclear cells (PBMCs), taken at new diagnosis, from a patient treated with antithyroid drugs. Receptor source: a woman in her twenties or thirties with Graves disease. Each CDR3 is given with its conserved first and last residue. Each record gives: clone size, D gene, V gene, J gene, CDR3 DNA, CDR3 protein. A D gene is named only where the DNA matches it firmly. Only some rows state a clone size, as once, few, many or a class for expanded clones.

size: many
D: NA
V: TRBV6-5
J: TRBJ1-6
DNA: TGTGCCAGCAGTTACAGAAAGTCACCCCTCCACTTT
CDR3: CASSYRKSPLHF

size: few
D: TRBD2
V: TRBV19
J: TRBJ2-5
DNA: TGTGCCAGTAGTATAGGCGGGGGCGGGGGGGCCGGAGAGACCCAGTACTTC
CDR3: CASSIGGGGGAGETQYF

size: NA
D: NA
V: TRBV20-1
J: TRBJ1-5
DNA: TGCAGTGCTAGAGATCTGAGGCAGGGAAGCAATCAGCCCCAGCATTTT
CDR3: CSARDLRQGSNQPQHF

size: NA
D: NA
V: TRBV12-3/TRBV12-4
J: TRBJ2-1
DNA: TGTGCCAGCAGTTTTGCCAAAAGCTACAATGAGCAGTTCTTC
CDR3: CASSFAKSYNEQFF

size: many
D: NA
V: TRBV12-3/TRBV12-4
J: TRBJ2-1
DNA: TGTGCCAGCAGTTTGGGGGGCAGGAAGGCGAATGAGCAGTTCTTC
CDR3: CASSLGGRKANEQFF

size: many
D: NA
V: TRBV5-5
J: TRBJ2-7
DNA: TGTGCCAGCAGGGTATCGGGTTCCTACGAGCAGTACTTC
CDR3: CASRVSGSYEQYF

size: many
D: NA
V: TRBV7-8
J: TRBJ2-2
DNA: TGTGCCAGCAGCTTACTCCGGGGGCAGAAAGGGGAGCTGTTTTTT
CDR3: CASSLLRGQKGELFF

size: NA
D: NA
V: TRBV6-5
J: TRBJ1-1
DNA: TGTGCCAGCAGTTCAGGGGTCTCTAAAGCTTTCTTT
CDR3: CASSSGVSKAFF

size: many
D: NA
V: TRBV7-8
J: TRBJ2-7
DNA: TGTGCCAGCAGCCCCCGGGACGGCTCCTACGAGCAGTACTTC
CDR3: CASSPRDGSYEQYF

size: NA
D: NA
V: TRBV5-5
J: TRBJ2-5
DNA: TGTGCCAGCAGCACCCCCAGGGGCTTCTCCTACACCCAGTACTTC
CDR3: CASSTPRGFSYTQYF

size: many
D: TRBD1
V: TRBV2
J: TRBJ2-5
DNA: TGTGCCAGCAGTGGGGACAGGGGCGTTGAGACCCAGTACTTC
CDR3: CASSGDRGVETQYF

size: many
D: NA
V: TRBV10-1
J: TRBJ2-3
DNA: TGCGCCAGCAGTGAGGCGGGAAAGGATACGCAGTATTTT
CDR3: CASSEAGKDTQYF

size: many
D: NA
V: TRBV27
J: TRBJ2-3
DNA: TGTGCCAGCAGTTTATCGGAGGGGATCGATACGCAGTATTTT
CDR3: CASSLSEGIDTQYF

size: many
D: TRBD1
V: TRBV12-3/TRBV12-4
J: TRBJ1-1
DNA: TGTGCCAGCAGGTCGACCGGGACAGGCATCACTGAAGCTTTCTTT
CDR3: CASRSTGTGITEAFF

size: many
D: NA
V: TRBV28
J: TRBJ2-5
DNA: TGTGCCAGCAGTGGGCAAGGGCAAGAGACCCAGTACTTC
CDR3: CASSGQGQETQYF

size: many
D: NA
V: TRBV7-9
J: TRBJ2-7
DNA: TGTGCCAGCAGCTCCGGCGCAGCCTCTGAGCAGTACTTC
CDR3: CASSSGAASEQYF

size: few
D: TRBD1
V: TRBV19
J: TRBJ1-1
DNA: TGTGCCAGTAGTAACAGGGGTGGTACTGAAGCTTTCTTT
CDR3: CASSNRGGTEAFF

size: many
D: NA
V: TRBV28
J: TRBJ1-5
DNA: TGTGCCAGCAGTTTAGTAGCTCCTCATCAGCCCCAGCATTTT
CDR3: CASSLVAPHQPQHF

size: many
D: NA
V: TRBV11-2
J: TRBJ2-5
DNA: TGTGCCAGCGGACGACTGCAAGAGACGACCCAGTACTTC
CDR3: CASGRLQETTQYF

size: many
D: NA
V: TRBV28
J: TRBJ1-1
DNA: TGTGCCAGCAGTTCCTCCCCCCACACCGGGACTGAAGCTTTCTTT
CDR3: CASSSSPHTGTEAFF

size: many
D: NA
V: TRBV3-1
J: TRBJ1-5
DNA: TGTGCCAGCAGCCTGCAGATTAATCAGCCCCAGCATTTT
CDR3: CASSLQINQPQHF

size: many
D: TRBD1
V: TRBV6-1
J: TRBJ2-4
DNA: TGTGCCAGCAGCCGGCAACCAGGGGGCAAAAACATTCAGTACTTC
CDR3: CASSRQPGGKNIQYF

size: many
D: NA
V: TRBV7-2
J: TRBJ1-5
DNA: TGTGCCAGCAGCTTAAGTTCGTATAGCAATCAGCCCCAGCATTTT
CDR3: CASSLSSYSNQPQHF

size: many
D: TRBD2
V: TRBV19
J: TRBJ2-1
DNA: TGTGCCAGTGGTACTAGCGGCTACAATGAGCAGTTCTTC
CDR3: CASGTSGYNEQFF

size: few
D: TRBD1
V: TRBV28
J: TRBJ2-6
DNA: TGTGCCAGCAGTTTGCGGACAGGCGAGGACGTCCTGACTTTC
CDR3: CASSLRTGEDVLTF

size: few
D: NA
V: TRBV11-2
J: TRBJ2-3
DNA: TGTGCCAGCAGCCAAGGGGGGTTCTCCACAGATACGCAGTATTTT
CDR3: CASSQGGFSTDTQYF

size: many
D: NA
V: TRBV6-1
J: TRBJ2-1
DNA: TGTGCCAGCAGTGAAGGCAGCGACCCCTACAATGAGCAGTTCTTC
CDR3: CASSEGSDPYNEQFF

size: few
D: NA
V: TRBV27
J: TRBJ2-1
DNA: TGTGCCAAGCTAGCTCTCGCCTACAATGGGCAGTTCTTC
CDR3: CAKLALAYNGQFF

size: many
D: NA
V: TRBV28
J: TRBJ2-7
DNA: TGTGCCAGCCTTGCTACAGCTCGGTCCGAGCAGTACTTC
CDR3: CASLATARSEQYF

size: many
D: NA
V: TRBV28
J: TRBJ1-2
DNA: TGTGCCAGCAGTTTATTTCCTCCCCTTAACTATGGCTACACCTTC
CDR3: CASSLFPPLNYGYTF

size: many
D: TRBD1
V: TRBV7-2
J: TRBJ1-6
DNA: TGTGCCAGCAGCCTCGGACAGGGGTGGAGTTCACCCCTCCACTTT
CDR3: CASSLGQGWSSPLHF

size: many
D: NA
V: TRBV27
J: TRBJ2-1
DNA: TGTGCCAGCAGAGACGGGTACAATGAGCAGTTCTTC
CDR3: CASRDGYNEQFF

size: few
D: TRBD2
V: TRBV19
J: TRBJ2-1
DNA: TGTGCCAGTAGTGTCCAGGGCATAGCGGGAGGTCAGCAGTTCTTC
CDR3: CASSVQGIAGGQQFF

size: many
D: NA
V: TRBV11-1
J: TRBJ2-7
DNA: TGTGCCAGCAGCTTACTTACAGGCGAATCCTACGAGCAGTACTTC
CDR3: CASSLLTGESYEQYF

size: many
D: NA
V: TRBV9
J: TRBJ2-2
DNA: TGTGCCAGCAGCGTCGTCCTTCACGGGGAGCTGTTTTTT
CDR3: CASSVVLHGELFF

size: NA
D: TRBD2
V: TRBV9
J: TRBJ2-7
DNA: TGTGCCAGCAGCGTCGACCCCTGGACTAGCGGGAGGCAAGAGCAGTACTTC
CDR3: CASSVDPWTSGRQEQYF

size: once
D: TRBD1
V: TRBV28
J: TRBJ1-3
DNA: TGTGCCAGCAGAGAGGGGACAGCGAAGAACTCTGGAAACACCATATATTTT
CDR3: CASREGTAKNSGNTIYF

size: many
D: NA
V: TRBV28
J: TRBJ1-1
DNA: TGTGCCAGCAGACTCCCATCCGGGAACACTGAAGCTTTCTTT
CDR3: CASRLPSGNTEAFF

size: NA
D: NA
V: TRBV6-5
J: TRBJ2-3
DNA: TGTGCCAGCAGTTTAGGCGGGGGCTTCACAGATACGCAGTATTTT
CDR3: CASSLGGGFTDTQYF

size: many
D: TRBD1
V: TRBV9
J: TRBJ1-2
DNA: TGTGCCAGCAGCGTAACCCCGGACAGGGACGGTGACTACACCTTC
CDR3: CASSVTPDRDGDYTF

size: many
D: TRBD1
V: TRBV12-3/TRBV12-4
J: TRBJ2-7
DNA: TGTGCCAGCAGGGGACAGGGCTCGAACGAGCAGTACTTC
CDR3: CASRGQGSNEQYF